These 21 T cell receptor beta chains were sequenced from one sample in a study of shared clonotypes between healthy human individuals. Profiled with immunoSEQ multiplex PCR; TCRdb holds only in-frame clones, not every one. In the table there are fewer than 2.5 million clones, 93% of which are singletons. Material: naive CD4+ T cells from PBMCs. Subset: CD45RA+ positively selected. The source is a man aged 18 to 30 in good health. Some clones in this sample may be carry-over from other donors' samples.

The chain uses TRBV2 and TRBJ2-5; 8 nucleotides match TRBD1. V shed 5 bases and J 5 bases; nucleotides not matched to a gene: 7. The CDR3 is 14 amino acids. Germline V lookup: CDR1 SNHLY, CDR2 FYNNEI. CDR3: CASSLRGRGETQYF. The CDR3 DNA follows: TGTGCCAGCAGTCTCAGGGGGCGAGGTGAGACCCAGTACTTC.

This clone showed up just a few times. The chain recombines TRBV30 with TRBJ2-1; a weak D match, TRBD2 (6 bases). The CDR3 consists of 15 residues. Germline V gene data show CDR1 as GTSNPN and CDR2 as SVGIG (reference sequence). V gave up 2 bases and J gave up 1 base, with 12 bases separating them. The CDR3 DNA follows: TGTGCCTGGAGTATGGGGACTTCGTCCTACAATGAGCAGTTCTTC. Protein product: CAWSMGTSSYNEQFF.

This chain joins TRBV5-4 and TRBJ1-2; unclear D gene. Germline loops: CDR1 SGHNT, CDR2 YYREEE (reference sequence). Trimming removed 6 bases at V and 7 bases at J, with 31 bases between. This CDR3 has 18 amino acids. The CDR3 bases are TGTGCCAGCACCCCCGGAGGGTGGGCATTGGGATCTCTGGGTGGCTACACCTTC. This translates into CASTPGGWALGSLGGYTF.

The gene calls are TRBV9 and TRBJ2-1, with a possible D match to TRBD2 (5 bases). The CDR3 has 14 amino acids. V was cut by 4 bases and J by 8 bases, with 16 bases left in between. Germline V gene lookup returns CDR1 SGDLS and CDR2 YYNGEE. The CDR3 DNA reads TGTGCCAGCAGCCACAGCCCGGGGAAAGATGAGCAGTTCTTC. This translates into CASSHSPGKDEQFF.

The gene calls are TRBV5-1 and TRBJ1-5; tentative D call: TRBD1 (6 bases). V lost 0 bases and J 2 bases, leaving 18 bases between the germline ends. The CDR3 totals 18 residues. Germline assignment: CDR1 SGHRS and CDR2 YFSETQ. The CDR3 spells CASSLEPQGQSGNQPQHF. CDR3 DNA: TGCGCCAGCAGCTTGGAACCCCAGGGGCAGAGTGGCAATCAGCCCCAGCATTTT.

V usage is TRBV5-4 and J usage is TRBJ2-3; TRBD2 is a possible D gene (6 bases). The V and J ends lost 2 bases and 3 bases respectively, with 13 bases between them. CDR3 length: 15 residues. Germline CDR1 and CDR2: SGHNT and YYREEE (reference sequence). The CDR3 DNA follows: TGTGCCAGCAGCTTTTCGGGAGTTTGGACAGATACGCAGTATTTT. Translating it yields CASSFSGVWTDTQYF.

The V call is TRBV13, the J call TRBJ2-5; D uncertain. The germline V and J ends were trimmed by 2 bases and 10 bases, with 11 bases remaining between them. There are 12 residues in the CDR3. The germline V gene encodes CDR1 PRHDT and CDR2 FYEKMQ (reference sequence). The CDR3 nucleotides read TGTGCCAGCAGCTTAACCCAAGGTGGCCAGTACTTC. Amino acids: CASSLTQGGQYF. The full variable domain, rest sourced from reference TRBV13 and TRBJ2-5, is AAGVIQSPRHLIKEKRETATLKCYPIPRHDTVYWYQQGPGQDPQFLISFYEKMQSDKGSIPDRFSAQQFSDYHSELNMSSLELGDSALYFCASSLTQGGQYFGPGTRLLVL.

This clone was seen once. This rearrangement joins TRBV27 to TRBJ2-7; the D call may be TRBD1 or TRBD2 (5 bases each). There are 14 residues in the CDR3. The germline V and J ends were trimmed by 5 bases and 7 bases, with 18 bases remaining between them. From germline, CDR1 is MNHEY and CDR2 SMNVEV (reference sequence). In DNA, the CDR3 is TGTGCCAGCAGTCCGAAGGGACGAATCCAAGAGCAGTACTTC. Protein product: CASSPKGRIQEQYF.

V usage is TRBV7-9 and J usage is TRBJ2-1; no definite D call. Between the trimmed V and J ends, which lost 3 bases and 8 bases, there was a span of 20 bases. The CDR3 runs 16 residues. Germline CDR1 is SEHNR and CDR2 is FQNEAQ (reference sequence). The CDR3 DNA reads TGTGCCAGCAGCTTTGGCGCCCGATCCCAACGCGATGAGCAGTTCTTC. This gives the protein CASSFGARSQRDEQFF.

The chain has TRBV30 and TRBJ1-2; D remains ambiguous. V lost 0 bases and J 3 bases, leaving 8 bases between the germline ends. The CDR3 covers 13 residues. The germline V gene encodes CDR1 GTSNPN and CDR2 SVGIG (reference sequence). CDR3: CAWSVRTDYGYTF. CDR3 sequence (DNA): TGTGCCTGGAGTGTTCGGACGGACTATGGCTACACCTTC.

The rearrangement uses TRBV28 and TRBJ1-2; tentatively, D is TRBD1 (5 bases). The CDR3 totals 14 residues. Trimming stripped 2 bases from V and 8 bases from J, with 15 bases between. Germline assignment: CDR1 MDHEN and CDR2 SYDVKM. Here the CDR3 reads CASSLVGAPGGYTF. The CDR3, as DNA: TGTGCCAGCAGTTTAGTCGGGGCCCCCGGCGGCTACACCTTC.

The chain employs TRBV18 and TRBJ2-5, with D unclear. This CDR3 spans 12 amino acids. V was trimmed by 5 bases and J by 1 base, leaving 5 bases between them. Germline values: CDR1 KGHSH, CDR2 LQKENI. The DNA of the CDR3 is TGTGCCAGCTCAGCCCTCCAAGAGACCCAGTACTTC. Translation: CASSALQETQYF.

Only one count was recorded for this clone. The V call is TRBV5-1, the J call TRBJ1-2, with D possibly being TRBD1 (6 bases). The germline V gene encodes CDR1 SGHRS and CDR2 YFSETQ. V was shortened by 4 bases and J by 4 bases, with 17 bases between the two germline ends. CDR3 length: 15 amino acids. In nucleotides, the CDR3 is TGCGCCAGCAGCCCTACGGGGGGCCGGGGCTATGGCTACACCTTC. The encoded protein is CASSPTGGRGYGYTF. The full variable domain, in which reference TRBV5-1 and TRBJ1-2 provide the parts outside the CDR3, is KAGVTQTPRYLIKTRGQQVTLSCSPISGHRSVSWYQQTPGQGLQFLFEYFSETQRNKGNFPGRFSGRQFSNSRSEMNVSTLELGDSALYLCASSPTGGRGYGYTFGSGTRLTVV.

The chain joins TRBV14 to TRBJ2-5; no firm D call. The CDR3 is 14 amino acids. The V gene's germline CDR1 is SGHDN and CDR2 FVKESK. Trimming left V 1 base short and J 0 bases short, with 6 bases between. CDR3 nucleotide sequence: TGTGCCAGCAGCCAAGGCCGTTACCAAGAGACCCAGTACTTC. Amino acid sequence: CASSQGRYQETQYF.

The chain is built from TRBV6-1 and TRBJ1-5; 9 positions agree with TRBD1. V shed 6 bases, J shed 9 bases, and the junction held 9 bases outside the gene matches. CDR1 and CDR2 (germline): MNHNS, SASEGT. The CDR3 is 14 residues long. CDR3 in DNA: TGTGCCAGCAGACCTACAGGGGGCGTAGGGCCCCAGCATTTT. Translation gives CASRPTGGVGPQHF.

The gene calls are TRBV13 and TRBJ2-1, with TRBD2 identical over 7 bases. The CDR3 consists of 14 residues. J gave up 8 bases and V 3 bases, and 7 bases lay outside the gene matches. Germline V gives CDR1 PRHDT, CDR2 FYEKMQ (reference sequence). The CDR3, as DNA: TGTGCCAGCAGCTTGGCGGGAGCAAGGGATGAGCAGTTCTTC. Its protein product is CASSLAGARDEQFF.

The chain links TRBV30 to TRBJ2-7; 8 bases agree with TRBD1. Germline V CDR1 and CDR2: GTSNPN, SVGIG (reference sequence). This CDR3 has 19 amino acids. The V gene end was trimmed by 6 bases and the J gene end by 0 bases; junction bases not matched to a gene: 22. The CDR3 region is CACAHWDRLLRSSSYEQYF. The CDR3 region has the DNA TGTGCCTGCGCCCATTGGGACAGGCTTCTGCGGTCGAGCTCCTACGAGCAGTACTTC.

The chain carries TRBV18 and TRBJ2-2; unclear D gene. This CDR3 spans 17 amino acids. The germline V and J ends were trimmed by 1 base and 0 bases, with 12 bases remaining between them. Germline CDR1 reads KGHSH; CDR2 reads LQKENI. The CDR3 sequence is CASSPLTSASNTGELFF. The CDR3 DNA sequence: TGTGCCAGCTCACCACTAACCTCAGCATCGAACACCGGGGAGCTGTTTTTT.

The genes are TRBV29-1 and TRBJ2-1; 15 bases map to TRBD2. V was pared by 7 bases and J by 9 bases, with 4 bases of the junction left unmatched. CDR3 size: 13 residues. In germline, CDR1 is SQVTM, CDR2 ANQGSEA. The CDR3 region is CSAGGLAGGEQFF. CDR3 coding DNA: TGCAGCGCCGGGGGACTAGCGGGAGGTGAGCAGTTCTTC.

This clone has only a few counts. The sample has other DNA sequences that encode this CDR3 too. The CDR3 DNA is TGTGCCAGCAGCCCCGGCGCCCCTGGAGCTTTCTTT. Residues: CASSPGAPGAFF. The chain combines TRBV11-2 with TRBJ1-1; D remains unclear. Trimming stripped 5 bases from V and 10 bases from J, with 14 bases between. CDR1 and CDR2 (germline): SGHAT, FQNNGV. The CDR3 is 12 amino acids.

This clone was seen a single time. The CDR3 DNA sequence: TGTGCCAGCAGCTTAGGTGCACCCGCCAACAATCAGCCCCAGCATTTT. Translated: CASSLGAPANNQPQHF. The rearrangement joins TRBV7-8 to TRBJ1-5; D is ambiguous. Germline CDR1 is SGHVS and CDR2 is FQNEAQ. V was trimmed by 1 base and J by 3 bases, leaving 13 bases between them. The CDR3 is 16 residues long.